These T cell receptor beta chains were read from a single sample in a study of T cells in Graves' hyperthyroidism and ophthalmopathy. One entry per CDR3 protein, called by TCRdb with MiXCR from the multiplex PCR reads. The table lists roughly 600,000 distinct CDR3 sequences, 14% of them singletons. The sequencing sample was made of blood. These receptors came from a woman aged 45-59 years with Graves' ophthalmopathy. The CDR3 runs from the conserved cysteine through the conserved F or W. The D gene is left open where the match is weak. Rows give clone size only sometimes, using once, few, many, or a class for an expanded clone.

NA TRBJ1-1 TRBD1 TRBV6-1 CASSPVQGRAFF TGTGCCAGCAGTCCCGTACAGGGGCGAGCTTTCTTT
many TRBJ2-1 TRBD1 TRBV11-2 CASSRPGQPYNEQFF TGTGCCAGCAGTCGACCGGGACAGCCATACAATGAGCAGTTCTTC
few TRBJ1-6 NA TRBV20-1 CSALGVNNSPLHF TGCAGTGCTCTAGGGGTGAATAATTCACCCCTCCACTTT
NA TRBJ2-4 NA TRBV5-1 CASSLATAGSKNIQYF TGCGCCAGCAGCTTGGCCACGGCAGGGTCGAAAAACATTCAGTACTTC
NA TRBJ2-2 TRBD1 TRBV9 CASSVNGQGRRITGELFF TGTGCCAGCAGCGTGAACGGACAGGGCCGTCGGATCACCGGGGAGCTGTTTTTT
many TRBJ1-5 NA TRBV19 CASSIRSRKNSNQPQHF TGTGCCAGTAGTATCAGGAGTAGGAAAAATAGCAATCAGCCCCAGCATTTT
few TRBJ2-1 TRBD2 TRBV19 CASSFWRTSDYNEQFF TGTGCCAGTAGTTTTTGGAGGACTAGCGATTACAATGAGCAGTTCTTC
few TRBJ2-1 NA TRBV25-1 CASSYNGRRIVYNEQFF TGTGCCAGCAGTTATAACGGACGGAGGATTGTCTACAATGAGCAGTTCTTC
NA TRBJ2-1 TRBD1 TRBV12-5 CASGSGGWDEQFF TGTGCTAGTGGGTCAGGGGGTTGGGATGAGCAGTTCTTC
many TRBJ1-5 NA TRBV7-9 CASSQAGQPQHF TGTGCCAGCAGCCAGGCTGGGCAGCCCCAGCATTTT
few TRBJ2-6 NA TRBV7-8 CASSLFRGLISGANVLTF TGTGCCAGCAGCTTATTTAGAGGACTTATCTCTGGGGCCAACGTCCTGACTTTC
once TRBJ2-1 NA TRBV6-2/TRBV6-3 CAGLLWGYNEQFF TGTGCCGGCTTGCTATGGGGTTACAATGAGCAGTTCTTC
NA TRBJ2-5 NA TRBV27 CASSLRGPRGGYQETQYF TGTGCCAGCAGTTTAAGGGGCCCCAGGGGGGGATACCAAGAGACCCAGTACTTC
NA TRBJ2-6 NA TRBV19 CASNSHDWGSGANVLTF TGTGCCAGTAACTCCCACGATTGGGGCTCTGGGGCCAACGTCCTGACTTTC
few TRBJ2-5 NA TRBV5-1 CASSPETGGETQYF TGCGCCAGCAGCCCCGAGACTGGGGGAGAGACCCAGTACTTC
NA TRBJ2-5 TRBD1 TRBV7-9 CASRPDRDLLETQYF TGTGCCAGCAGACCTGACAGGGACCTTTTGGAGACCCAGTACTTC
many TRBJ2-3 TRBD2 TRBV29-1 CSVEDRAGGPTDTQYF TGCAGCGTTGAAGATAGGGCGGGAGGGCCCACAGATACGCAGTATTTT
NA TRBJ2-2 TRBD2 TRBV4-1 CASSQLAGGSVTGELFF TGCGCCAGCAGCCAATTAGCGGGAGGGTCGGTCACCGGGGAGCTGTTTTTT
many TRBJ1-1 NA TRBV28 CASRSRLIMNTEAFF TGTGCCAGCAGGTCCCGACTCATCATGAACACTGAAGCTTTCTTT
many TRBJ1-1 TRBD1 TRBV6-1 CASRPRGLNTEAFF TGTGCCAGCAGACCTAGGGGGCTGAACACTGAAGCTTTCTTT